A single sample gave rise to the 25 T cell receptor beta chains below, sequenced in a study of cytomegalovirus exposure and HLA in healthy donors. PCR employed 60 Vbeta and 13 Jbeta primers. Repertoires were generated with immunoSEQ multiplex PCR, while TCRdb's copy carries only in-frame clones and drops some. The sample carries 150,000 to 200,000 clones, about 76% recorded once. The sequenced material came from PBMCs. The receptor set was obtained from a woman aged 40 to 50 in good health and CMV-seropositive.

The chain couples TRBV28 to TRBJ2-5; D gene uncertain. This CDR3 comprises 13 residues. Germline loops: CDR1 MDHEN, CDR2 SYDVKM. V lost 3 bases to trimming and J lost 6 bases, with 11 bases between them. CDR3 DNA sequence: TGTGCCAGCAGTTTCAATTCCAGGCAGACCCAGTACTTC. As protein: CASSFNSRQTQYF.

The chain couples TRBV4-1 to TRBJ2-3, with D tentatively TRBD2 (6 bases). Germline V CDR1 and CDR2: MGHRA, YSYEKL. V lost 1 base and J lost 6, with 11 bases in between. The CDR3 is 14 residues long. The CDR3 loop reads CASSQGRETDTQYF. The CDR3, as DNA: TGCGCCAGCAGCCAAGGGAGGGAAACCGATACGCAGTATTTT.

The V and J genes are TRBV5-3 and TRBJ1-2; D call uncertain. TRBV5-3 qualifies as an ORF whose function is uncertain. The CDR3 contains 17 residues. Trimming removed 5 bases at V and 4 bases at J, with 24 bases between. The chain's CDR3 is CARSKTNGVGLGYGYTF. The CDR3 DNA follows: TGTGCCAGAAGTAAAACCAACGGGGTTGGGCTAGGCTATGGCTACACCTTC.

On this clone: This same CDR3 is encoded by further DNA sequences in the sample. The CDR3: CSGGGLNTEAFF. The CDR3 coding sequence is TGCAGCGGTGGAGGGCTGAACACTGAAGCTTTCTTT. The rearrangement joins TRBV29-1 to TRBJ1-1; unclear D gene. The CDR3 sequence is 12 residues long. CDR1 is SQVTM, CDR2 ANQGSEA, per germline. V gave up 7 bases and J gave up 0 bases, with 9 bases separating them.

This chain links TRBV1 with TRBJ1-1. TRBV1 is designated a pseudogene. CDR3 size: 17 residues. CDR3 nucleotides: TGCACCAGCAGCCAAGATCTTCGGAGGGCTCCGAACACTGAAGCTTTCTTT. It translates to CTSSQDLRRAPNTEAFF.

The chain recombines TRBV7-2 with TRBJ2-3; TRBD2 matches at 13 bases. Trimming took 5 bases from V and 1 from J; bases not matched to a gene: 3. Per germline, CDR1 SGHTA and CDR2 FQGNSA. This CDR3 has 16 residues. The CDR3 nucleotides read TGTGCCAGCAGCCCAGGGACTAGCGGGGGCACAGATACGCAGTATTTT. Residues: CASSPGTSGGTDTQYF. The full variable domain, completed using reference TRBV7-2 and TRBJ2-3, is GAGVSQSPSNKVTEKGKDVELRCDPISGHTALYWYRQSLGQGLEFLIYFQGNSAPDKSGLPSDRFSAERTGGSVSTLTIQRTQQEDSAVYLCASSPGTSGGTDTQYFGPGTRLTVL.

V is TRBV7-8 and J is TRBJ1-2; no clear D. Between the trimmed V and J ends, which lost 1 base and 3 bases, there was a span of 6 bases. CDR3 size: 13 residues. CDR1 and CDR2 from the germline V gene are SGHVS and FQNEAQ. The CDR3 protein is CASSLEGDYGYTF. CDR3 nucleotides: TGTGCCAGCAGCTTAGAGGGAGACTATGGCTACACCTTC.

The rearrangement links TRBV6-6 to TRBJ2-1; 11 positions agree with TRBD2. The length of the CDR3 is 15 residues. Germline V CDR1 and CDR2: MNHNY, SVGAGI (reference sequence). With 3 bases clipped from V and 3 bases from J, the junction kept 1 base outside the gene matches. The CDR3 nucleotides are TGTGCCAGCAGTTATCTAGCGGGAGGCTACAATGAGCAGTTCTTC. It yields the protein CASSYLAGGYNEQFF.

The chain recombines TRBV6-7 with TRBJ1-1; a weak D match, TRBD1 (5 bases). TRBV6-7 is an ORF for which the function is uncertain. The CDR3 runs 11 residues. Between the trimmed V and J ends, which lost 10 bases and 1 base, there was a span of 7 bases. CDR3 nucleotide sequence: TGTGCCACCCAGGGGAACACTGAAGCTTTCTTT. Its translation: CATQGNTEAFF.

The chain links TRBV30 to TRBJ1-5; possible D gene TRBD1, 6 bases. Trimming cost V 0 bases and J 9 bases, with 12 bases left between them. CDR1 and CDR2 (germline): GTSNPN, SVGIG (reference sequence). The CDR3 covers 13 residues. The CDR3, as DNA: TGTGCCTGGAGTGTGCAGGGGATAGTGCCCCAGCATTTT. As protein: CAWSVQGIVPQHF.

The chain links TRBV7-6 to TRBJ1-5; TRBD1 agrees at 9 bases. The J segment lost 4 bases and the V segment lost 4 bases, leaving 2 bases of the junction unmatched. From germline, CDR1 is SGHVS and CDR2 FNYEAQ. The CDR3 is made up of 14 amino acids. For the CDR3, the DNA is TGTGCCAGCAGCTCCGGACAGGGGAATCAGCCCCAGCATTTT. Protein product: CASSSGQGNQPQHF.

This chain connects TRBV10-2 to TRBJ2-5; tentative D call: TRBD1 (5 bases). Per the germline V gene, CDR1 is WSHSY and CDR2 is SAAADI. The CDR3 covers 13 residues. V was clipped by 6 bases and J by 2 bases, with 10 bases between them. CDR3 bases: TGCGCCAGCAGGGGGCAGCTTCAAGAGACCCAGTACTTC. As protein: CASRGQLQETQYF.

J is TRBJ1-2 and V is TRBV19; 8 nucleotides line up with TRBD1. Germline CDR1 reads LNHDA; CDR2 reads SQIVND (reference sequence). The V gene end was trimmed by 5 bases and the J gene end by 4 bases; junction bases not matched to a gene: 9. This CDR3 comprises 15 residues. DNA of the CDR3: TGTGCCAGTAGTTATATGACAGGGGCTGGCTATGGCTACACCTTC. As protein: CASSYMTGAGYGYTF. The full variable domain, completed using reference TRBV19 and TRBJ1-2, is DGGITQSPKYLFRKEGQNVTLSCEQNLNHDAMYWYRQDPGQGLRLIYYSQIVNDFQKGDIAEGYSVSREKKESFPLTVTSAQKNPTAFYLCASSYMTGAGYGYTFGSGTRLTVV.

A few counts support this clone. The chain is built from TRBV10-2 and TRBJ1-5; D gene unclear. Germline-derived CDR1 and CDR2 are WSHSY and SAAADI. Trimming pared 7 bases from V and 7 bases from J, leaving 20 bases between. CDR3 length: 15 residues. The CDR3, as DNA: TGCGCCAGCACCCTTCAAGGGAACCCGGGGCAGCCCCAGCATTTT. The encoded protein is CASTLQGNPGQPQHF.

The rearrangement uses TRBV28 and TRBJ2-7; no reliable D call. Per germline, CDR1 MDHEN and CDR2 SYDVKM. The CDR3 is made up of 14 amino acids. V lost 5 bases, J lost 2 bases, and 13 bases lay in between. This CDR3 reads CASSPRGATYEQYF. CDR3 bases: TGTGCCAGCAGTCCCCGAGGCGCTACCTACGAGCAGTACTTC. The entire variable domain, with the rest obtained from reference TRBV28 and TRBJ2-7, is as follows: DVKVTQSSRYLVKRTGEKVFLECVQDMDHENMFWYRQDPGLGLRLIYFSYDVKMKEKGDIPEGYSVSREKKERFSLILESASTNQTSMYLCASSPRGATYEQYFGPGTRLTVT.

The V and J genes are TRBV28 and TRBJ1-2; the D gene is possibly TRBD1 (5 bases). The germline gives CDR1 MDHEN, CDR2 SYDVKM. This CDR3 comprises 13 residues. The V end lost 5 bases, the J end lost 3 bases, and 10 bases lay between the germline ends. CDR3 region: CASSNRFYYGYTF. The CDR3 DNA sequence: TGTGCCAGCAGTAACAGGTTTTACTATGGCTACACCTTC.

The CDR3 sequence: CASLLGQGAEAFF. CDR3 bases: TGTGCCAGCCTTCTTGGGCAGGGGGCTGAAGCTTTCTTT. The V call is TRBV7-6, the J call TRBJ1-1; 7 positions match TRBD1. The CDR3 runs 13 residues. Germline CDR1 SGHVS, CDR2 FNYEAQ. Germline trimming cut 8 bases from V and 6 bases from J; bases unmatched to any gene: 9.

J is TRBJ1-3 and V is TRBV7-2; D might be TRBD1 (5 bases). Trimming pared 6 bases from V and 2 bases from J, leaving 14 bases between. The germline V gene encodes CDR1 SGHTA and CDR2 FQGNSA. The CDR3 covers 15 residues. CDR3 residues: CASSPSRGAGNTIYF. CDR3 sequence (DNA): TGTGCCAGCAGTCCGAGTCGGGGGGCTGGAAACACCATATATTTT.

The V call is TRBV28, the J call TRBJ1-1, with a weak D call TRBD1 (6 bases). The germline gives CDR1 MDHEN, CDR2 SYDVKM. The CDR3 is 14 residues long. Trimming cost V 6 bases and J 5 bases, with 16 bases left between them. Here the CDR3 reads CASRSTGGSTEAFF. The CDR3 DNA sequence: TGTGCCAGCAGGTCGACAGGAGGATCAACTGAAGCTTTCTTT.

This clone was detected only a few times. V is TRBV9 and J is TRBJ2-5, with D possibly being TRBD1 (6 bases). In germline, CDR1 is SGDLS, CDR2 YYNGEE. V shed 0 bases and J shed 0 bases, with 18 bases lying between them. The CDR3 is 18 residues long. The DNA of the CDR3 is TGTGCCAGCAGCGTAGTTCCCCGGGCAGGGGTGTACCAAGAGACCCAGTACTTC. This gives the protein CASSVVPRAGVYQETQYF.

V gene TRBV19 combines with J gene TRBJ1-2; 8 nucleotides agree with TRBD1. This CDR3 contains 16 residues. Germline assignment: CDR1 LNHDA and CDR2 SQIVND (reference sequence). V dropped 1 base and J dropped 8; count of bases not matched to a gene: 12. The CDR3 nucleotides read TGTGCCAGTAGTATAGTCCAGGGGGCGCGGTGGAACGGCTACACCTTC. Translating it yields CASSIVQGARWNGYTF.

Regarding this clone: At one end the junction does not follow the germline gene, possibly because of a read error. The chain carries TRBV5-1 and TRBJ2-5, with TRBD1 matching over 8 bases. Germline loops: CDR1 SGHRS, CDR2 YFSETQ. CDR3 length equals 16 residues. The CDR3 DNA reads TGCACCAGCAGCTTGGCCGCAGGGGGCGCGTCAGAGACCCAGTACTTC. Amino acids: CTSSLAAGGASETQYF.

The rearrangement links TRBV10-1 to TRBJ2-7, with 7 bases identical to TRBD2. The CDR3 is 14 residues long. The ends lost 7 bases at V and 6 bases at J; junction bases unmatched: 12. CDR1 is WNHNN and CDR2 is SYGVQD in the germline V gene (reference sequence). In DNA form, the CDR3 reads TGCGCCAGCACCCTAACGGGGAGGGCGAGCGAGCAGTACTTC. Amino acid sequence: CASTLTGRASEQYF.

The chain employs TRBV5-1 and TRBJ2-7; 9 nucleotides agree with TRBD2. Per the germline V gene, CDR1 is SGHRS and CDR2 is YFSETQ. The junction had 6 bases not matched to a gene; V was cut back by 1 base and J by 4 bases. This CDR3 has 15 amino acids. Written as DNA, the CDR3 is TGCGCCAGCAGCTTGAGGGAAAGCGGGGGGTACGAGCAGTACTTC. It codes for CASSLRESGGYEQYF. The variable domain in full, completed from reference TRBV5-1 and TRBJ2-7, reads KAGVTQTPRYLIKTRGQQVTLSCSPISGHRSVSWYQQTPGQGLQFLFEYFSETQRNKGNFPGRFSGRQFSNSRSEMNVSTLELGDSALYLCASSLRESGGYEQYFGPGTRLTVT.

V gene TRBV7-2 combines with J gene TRBJ2-1, with D possibly TRBD2 on 5 matching bases. V dropped 5 bases and J dropped 3 bases, with 14 bases sitting between them. Germline values: CDR1 SGHTA, CDR2 FQGNSA. There are 15 residues in the CDR3. CDR3 bases: TGTGCCAGCAGCGTTAGGTCCGACTACTACAATGAGCAGTTCTTC. As protein: CASSVRSDYYNEQFF.